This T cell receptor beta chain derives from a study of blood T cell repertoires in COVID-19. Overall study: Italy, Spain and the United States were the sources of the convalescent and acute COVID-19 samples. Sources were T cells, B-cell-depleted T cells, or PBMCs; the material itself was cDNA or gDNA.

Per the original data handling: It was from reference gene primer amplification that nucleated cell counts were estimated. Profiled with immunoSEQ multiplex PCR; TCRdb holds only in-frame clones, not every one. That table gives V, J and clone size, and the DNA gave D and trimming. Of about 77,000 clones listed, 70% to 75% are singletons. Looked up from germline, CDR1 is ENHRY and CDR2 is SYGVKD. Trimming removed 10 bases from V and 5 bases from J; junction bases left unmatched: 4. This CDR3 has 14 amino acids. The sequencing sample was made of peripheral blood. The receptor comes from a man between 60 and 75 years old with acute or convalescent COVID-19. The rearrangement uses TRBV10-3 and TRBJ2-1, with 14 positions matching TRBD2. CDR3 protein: CATSGLAGDNEQFF. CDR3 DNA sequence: TGTGCCACCTCGGGACTAGCGGGAGACAATGAGCAGTTCTTC.